The 25 T cell receptor beta chains reported below all come from one sample, sequenced in a study of somatic mutations in cytotoxic T cells in rheumatoid arthritis. Assay used: immunoSEQ multiplex PCR; TCRdb lists only in-frame clones, some missing. The profile shows around 19,000 clones, around 83% of them singletons. Sequencing used CD8+ T cells sorted from blood. The source of these receptors is an adult with rheumatoid arthritis.

The chain employs TRBV4-1 and TRBJ2-5; D gene uncertain. This CDR3 is 15 amino acids long. V was trimmed by 2 bases and J by 4 bases, leaving 14 bases between them. Germline V gene sequence: CDR1 MGHRA, CDR2 YSYEKL. The CDR3 DNA reads TGCGCCAGCAGCCAAAGTATGCGTTGGGGAGAGACCCAGTACTTC. The encoded protein is CASSQSMRWGETQYF.

This chain uses TRBV6-6 with TRBJ2-1; TRBD2 aligns across 7 bases. This CDR3 is 15 amino acids long. J lost 4 bases, V lost 6 bases, and 9 bases had no gene match. CDR1 is MNHNY and CDR2 is SVGAGI in the germline V gene (reference sequence). The CDR3 sequence is CASSPKRGLYNEQFF. CDR3 nucleotides: TGTGCCAGCAGCCCGAAGAGGGGACTATACAATGAGCAGTTCTTC.

Here the CDR3 DNA reads TGTGCCTGGAGTGTACCCCTCACTAAGAACACTGAAGCTTTCTTT. Its translation: CAWSVPLTKNTEAFF. V usage is TRBV30 and J usage is TRBJ1-1; D is unclear. The V and J ends lost 0 bases and 1 base respectively, with 12 bases between them. Germline lookup yields CDR1 GTSNPN and CDR2 SVGIG (reference sequence). The CDR3 loop spans 15 amino acids.

The V gene is TRBV7-9, the J gene TRBJ1-1; D is ambiguous. Germline assignment: CDR1 SEHNR and CDR2 FQNEAQ (reference sequence). This CDR3 region has 14 residues. V was pared by 3 bases and J by 4 bases, with 12 bases between. CDR3 bases: TGTGCCAGCAGCTTCCCCGGTGTGTTCACTGAAGCTTTCTTT. This translates into CASSFPGVFTEAFF.

The chain employs TRBV5-5 and TRBJ2-7; D possibly uses TRBD1 or TRBD2 (7 bases each). Trimming cost V 4 bases and J 11 bases, with 19 bases left between them. The length of the CDR3 is 13 residues. CDR1 is SGHKS, CDR2 YYEKEE, per germline (reference sequence). For the CDR3, the DNA is TGTGCCAGCAGCATTGGACTAGGGGGCGTAAAGTACTTC. Translation gives CASSIGLGGVKYF.

J is TRBJ2-3 and V is TRBV5-5; TRBD2 matches at 7 bases. Losses at the gene ends were 4 bases for V and 3 bases for J; bases not matched to a gene: 11. In germline, CDR1 is SGHKS, CDR2 YYEKEE (reference sequence). The CDR3 runs to 16 residues. The CDR3 bases are TGTGCCAGCAGCGTTCTTGGGGAGGGAATAACAGATACGCAGTATTTT. This gives the protein CASSVLGEGITDTQYF.

This clone occurred a few times. V is TRBV5-8 and J is TRBJ2-1, with TRBD2 matching 9 bases. The CDR3 loop spans 17 amino acids. In germline, CDR1 is SGHTS, CDR2 YDEGEE. V trimming: 1 base; J trimming: 7 bases; junction bases outside the gene matches: 12. CDR3 sequence: CASSLRVWRGGRNEQFF. CDR3 nucleotide sequence: TGTGCCAGCAGCTTGAGGGTCTGGCGGGGGGGCCGAAATGAGCAGTTCTTC.

This clone is a singleton in its sample. The V gene is TRBV2, the J gene TRBJ2-4; TRBD2 agrees at 10 bases. CDR1 SNHLY and CDR2 FYNNEI come from the germline V gene. After removal of 1 base from V and 0 bases from J, the junction contained 3 bases not matched to a gene. CDR3 length: 17 residues. DNA for the CDR3: TGTGCCAGCAGTGAAGGGCTAGCGGGAGTAGCCAAAAACATTCAGTACTTC. Translation: CASSEGLAGVAKNIQYF.

This clone was seen a single time. V is TRBV7-8 and J is TRBJ2-7, with TRBD1 identical over 9 bases. Losses at the gene ends were 5 bases for V and 2 bases for J; bases not matched to a gene: 4. CDR3 length: 14 amino acids. The V gene's germline CDR1 is SGHVS and CDR2 FQNEAQ. The CDR3: CASSRGQGPYEQYV. In DNA, the CDR3 is TGTGCCAGCAGCCGTGGACAGGGGCCCTACGAGCAGTACGTC.

This chain's CDR3 is CASSHLGGNEQFF. DNA for the CDR3: TGTGCCAGCAGCCACCTGGGGGGGAACGAGCAGTTCTTC. The chain combines TRBV9 with TRBJ2-1; 7 positions agree with TRBD2. Germline values: CDR1 SGDLS, CDR2 YYNGEE. The trim removed 4 bases at V and 10 bases at J, leaving 8 bases unmatched. The CDR3 has 13 amino acids.

V gene TRBV5-6 combines with J gene TRBJ1-3; D not resolved. The CDR3 runs 15 residues. Germline V CDR1 and CDR2: SGHDT, YYEEEE. Trimming shortened V by 2 bases and J by 0 bases, and 9 bases separated the two germline ends. This CDR3 reads CASSLPADSGNTIYF. CDR3 DNA: TGTGCCAGCAGCTTACCAGCCGACTCTGGAAACACCATATATTTT.

The V gene is TRBV9, the J gene TRBJ1-1; D is possibly TRBD1 (5 bases). Germline-derived CDR1 and CDR2 are SGDLS and YYNGEE. This CDR3 has 14 amino acids. The V end lost 0 bases, the J end lost 3 bases, and 9 bases lay between the germline ends. CDR3: CASSVGGGYTEAFF. The DNA of the CDR3 is TGTGCCAGCAGCGTAGGGGGGGGTTACACTGAAGCTTTCTTT.

In nucleotides, the CDR3 is TGTGCCAGCAGCTTCCAGAGCGGCCGGGGGGGCTACACCTTC. It codes for CASSFQSGRGGYTF. The chain couples TRBV28 to TRBJ1-2; TRBD1 is a possible D gene (5 bases). This CDR3 has 14 residues. Germline V gene lookup returns CDR1 MDHEN and CDR2 SYDVKM. Trimming shortened V by 6 bases and J by 8 bases, and 19 bases separated the two germline ends.

The CDR3 DNA reads TGTGCCAGCAGCGTAAACGGGGTCGTTCAAGAGACCCAGTACTTC. Amino acids: CASSVNGVVQETQYF. The chain employs TRBV9 and TRBJ2-5; TRBD2 is a possible D gene (5 bases). The V and J ends lost 1 base and 2 bases respectively, with 12 bases between them. The CDR3 length is 15 residues. Germline values: CDR1 SGDLS, CDR2 YYNGEE.

This clone was seen a few times. V usage is TRBV28 and J usage is TRBJ2-3, with 9 nucleotides matching TRBD1. The CDR3 is 17 amino acids. Germline CDR1 MDHEN, CDR2 SYDVKM. The V gene end was trimmed by 2 bases and the J gene end by 1 base; junction bases not matched to a gene: 7. DNA of the CDR3: TGTGCCAGCAGTTTAGCGGGACAGGGAGTCGGCACAGATACGCAGTATTTT. It is translated as CASSLAGQGVGTDTQYF.

The rearrangement joins TRBV5-4 to TRBJ1-2, with TRBD1 matching 9 bases. The germline V gene has CDR1 SGHNT and CDR2 YYREEE (reference sequence). Trimming cost V 3 bases and J 7 bases; bases outside gene matches: 7. CDR3 length: 14 amino acids. The CDR3 loop is CASSWAGQGSGYTF. The DNA of the CDR3 is TGTGCCAGCAGCTGGGCGGGACAGGGATCTGGCTACACCTTC.

This rearrangement joins TRBV7-6 to TRBJ2-1; maybe TRBD2 (5 bases). The germline V gene has CDR1 SGHVS and CDR2 FNYEAQ. The CDR3 runs to 13 residues. V was clipped by 5 bases and J by 9 bases, with 14 bases between them. CDR3 nucleotide sequence: TGTGCCAGCAGCGCCGCCGGGGTCCCTGAGCAGTTCTTC. This translates into CASSAAGVPEQFF. Together with reference TRBV7-6 and TRBJ2-1, the CDR3 gives the full variable domain: GAGVSQSPRYKVTKRGQDVALRCDPISGHVSLYWYRQALGQGPEFLTYFNYEAQQDKSGLPNDRFSAERPEGSISTLTIQRTEQRDSAMYRCASSAAGVPEQFFGPGTRLTVL.

This chain joins TRBV2 and TRBJ1-2; a weak D match, TRBD1 (5 bases). The CDR3 consists of 12 residues. Germline loops: CDR1 SNHLY, CDR2 FYNNEI. V was clipped by 2 bases and J by 13 bases, with 14 bases between them. The CDR3 reads CASSESGPGGTF. The CDR3 nucleotides read TGTGCCAGCAGTGAAAGCGGACCTGGGGGCACCTTC.

The J gene is TRBJ2-7, the V gene TRBV6-1; D is unclear. Germline-derived CDR1 and CDR2 are MNHNS and SASEGT. This CDR3 spans 14 amino acids. Trimming took 1 base from V and 7 from J, leaving 14 bases between them. This chain's CDR3 is CASSEVGSVGEQYF. CDR3 coding DNA: TGTGCCAGCAGTGAAGTAGGGTCAGTCGGGGAGCAGTACTTC.

This chain joins TRBV7-9 and TRBJ2-7; D remains unclear. Trimming took off 0 bases at V and 6 bases at J, with 9 bases between the two ends. The CDR3 consists of 13 residues. Per the germline V gene, CDR1 is SEHNR and CDR2 is FQNEAQ (reference sequence). The CDR3 spells CASSLALGGEQYV. DNA for the CDR3: TGTGCCAGCAGCTTAGCGCTGGGCGGCGAGCAGTACGTC.

The rearrangement joins TRBV7-9 to TRBJ2-3; D call uncertain. Trimming cost V 0 bases and J 4 bases, with 8 bases left between them. The CDR3 consists of 14 residues. Germline V gene data show CDR1 as SEHNR and CDR2 as FQNEAQ (reference sequence). This CDR3 reads CASSLAERSDTQYF. Written as DNA, the CDR3 is TGTGCCAGCAGCTTAGCGGAAAGGTCAGATACGCAGTATTTT.

The chain couples TRBV6-5 to TRBJ2-2, with D perhaps being TRBD1 or TRBD2 (6 bases each). Germline CDR1 and CDR2: MNHEY and SVGAGI. The CDR3 has 15 amino acids. V lost 6 bases and J 1 base, leaving 12 bases between the germline ends. The CDR3 nucleotides are TGTGCCAGCAGCCCAGGAGGGGGGAACACCGGGGAGCTGTTTTTT. It specifies CASSPGGGNTGELFF.

V gene TRBV7-2 combines with J gene TRBJ2-3, with a possible D match to TRBD2 (6 bases). The CDR3 loop spans 15 amino acids. Germline CDR1 is SGHTA and CDR2 is FQGNSA. V lost 4 bases and J lost 0, with 11 bases in between. The CDR3 coding sequence is TGTGCCAGCAGCTCAGTAGCGGAGAGCACAGATACGCAGTATTTT. It yields the protein CASSSVAESTDTQYF. Supplemented by reference TRBV7-2 and TRBJ2-3, the full variable domain reads GAGVSQSPSNKVTEKGKDVELRCDPISGHTALYWYRQSLGQGLEFLIYFQGNSAPDKSGLPSDRFSAERTGGSVSTLTIQRTQQEDSAVYLCASSSVAESTDTQYFGPGTRLTVL.

This rearrangement joins TRBV4-2 to TRBJ2-5, with D uncertain. V was trimmed by 4 bases and J by 2 bases, leaving 14 bases between them. Germline assignment: CDR1 LGHNA and CDR2 YNFKEQ. This CDR3 has 15 amino acids. The DNA for the CDR3 is TGTGCCAGCAGCCCCCGGACCAGCCCGCAAGAGACCCAGTACTTC. Encoded protein: CASSPRTSPQETQYF.

The rearrangement uses TRBV13 and TRBJ1-1; 7 bases agree with TRBD1. CDR3 length: 15 residues. From germline, CDR1 is PRHDT and CDR2 FYEKMQ (reference sequence). Trimming removed 4 bases from V and 3 bases from J; junction bases left unmatched: 8. CDR3 in amino acids: CASSYHGQGDTEAFF. DNA for the CDR3: TGTGCCAGCAGCTACCACGGGCAGGGGGACACTGAAGCTTTCTTT.